Here is one TCR beta chain with its context. The germline V gene has CDR1 MNHEY and CDR2 SVGAGI. CDR3 length: 15 residues. V dropped 0 bases and J dropped 3 bases, with 8 bases sitting between them. The TCRbeta library incorporated unique molecular identifiers. MiXCR was run by TCRdb on the PCR reads, yielding one entry per CDR3 protein. The data show about 540,000 distinct CDR3 sequences, 27% seen once. This entry belongs to a study of T-cell reconstitution after alpha-beta-depleted transplantation in children. The TCR was taken from a boy in the first two years of life with Wiskott-Aldrich syndrome, due to receive a stem cell transplant. Source: PBMCs, taken before TCRalphabeta/CD19-depleted stem cell transplant. This chain links TRBV6-5 with TRBJ1-4, with D possibly matching TRBD1 (5 bases). The CDR3 sequence: CASSYSGDPNEKLFF. The CDR3, as DNA: TGTGCCAGCAGTTACTCAGGGGACCCTAATGAAAAACTGTTTTTT.